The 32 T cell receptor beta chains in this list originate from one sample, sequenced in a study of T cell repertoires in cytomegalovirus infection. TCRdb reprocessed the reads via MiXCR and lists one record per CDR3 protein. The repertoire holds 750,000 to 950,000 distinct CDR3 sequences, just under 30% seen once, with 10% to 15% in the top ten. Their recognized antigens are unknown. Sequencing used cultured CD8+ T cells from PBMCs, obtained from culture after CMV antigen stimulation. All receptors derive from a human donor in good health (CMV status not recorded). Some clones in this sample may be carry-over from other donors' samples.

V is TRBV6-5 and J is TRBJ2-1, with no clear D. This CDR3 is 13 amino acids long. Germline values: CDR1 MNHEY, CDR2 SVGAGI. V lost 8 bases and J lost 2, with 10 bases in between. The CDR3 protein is CASGSETYNEQFF. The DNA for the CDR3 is TGTGCCAGCGGCTCCGAGACCTACAATGAGCAGTTCTTC.

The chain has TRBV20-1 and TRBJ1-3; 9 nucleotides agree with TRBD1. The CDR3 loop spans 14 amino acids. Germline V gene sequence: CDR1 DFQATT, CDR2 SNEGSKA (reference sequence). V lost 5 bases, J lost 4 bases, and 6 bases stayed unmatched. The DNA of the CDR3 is TGCAGTGCTCCCGGGACAGGGTTGGGAAACACCATATATTTT. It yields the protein CSAPGTGLGNTIYF.

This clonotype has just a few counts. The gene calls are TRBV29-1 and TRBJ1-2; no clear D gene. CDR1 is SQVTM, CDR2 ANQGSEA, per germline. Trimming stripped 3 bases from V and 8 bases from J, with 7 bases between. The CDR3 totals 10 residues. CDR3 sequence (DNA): TGCAGCGTTGACGATGAGGGCTACACCTTC. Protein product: CSVDDEGYTF. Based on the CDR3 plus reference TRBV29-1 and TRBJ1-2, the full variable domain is SAVISQKPSRDICQRGTSLTIQCQVDSQVTMMFWYRQQPGQSLTLIATANQGSEATYESGFVIDKFPISRPNLTFSTLTVSNMSPEDSSIYLCSVDDEGYTFGSGTRLTVV.

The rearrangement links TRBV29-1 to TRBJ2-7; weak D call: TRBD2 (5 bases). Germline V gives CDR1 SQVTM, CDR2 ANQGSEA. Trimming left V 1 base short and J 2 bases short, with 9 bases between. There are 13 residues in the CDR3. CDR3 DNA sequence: TGCAGCGTTGAAGGAGCGGAGCCCTACGAGCAGTACTTC. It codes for CSVEGAEPYEQYF.

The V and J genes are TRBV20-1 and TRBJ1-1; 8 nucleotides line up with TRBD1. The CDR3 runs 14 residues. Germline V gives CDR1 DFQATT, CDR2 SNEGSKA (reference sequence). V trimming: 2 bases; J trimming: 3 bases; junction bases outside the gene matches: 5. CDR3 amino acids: CSARKRTGYTEAFF. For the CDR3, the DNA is TGCAGTGCTAGAAAGAGGACAGGGTACACTGAAGCTTTCTTT.

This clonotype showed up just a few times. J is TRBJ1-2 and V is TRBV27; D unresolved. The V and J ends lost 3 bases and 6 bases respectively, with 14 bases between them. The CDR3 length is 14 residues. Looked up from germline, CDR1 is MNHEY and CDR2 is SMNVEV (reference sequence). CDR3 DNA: TGTGCCAGCAGTTTCGGGATGGCCTCAGATGGCTACACCTTC. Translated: CASSFGMASDGYTF.

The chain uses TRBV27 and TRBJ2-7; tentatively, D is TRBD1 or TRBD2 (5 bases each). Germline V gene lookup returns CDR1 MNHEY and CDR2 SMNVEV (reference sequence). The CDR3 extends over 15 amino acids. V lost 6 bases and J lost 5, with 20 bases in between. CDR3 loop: CASRDRDGIVDEQYF. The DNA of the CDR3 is TGTGCCAGCAGGGATAGGGACGGAATCGTGGACGAGCAGTACTTC.

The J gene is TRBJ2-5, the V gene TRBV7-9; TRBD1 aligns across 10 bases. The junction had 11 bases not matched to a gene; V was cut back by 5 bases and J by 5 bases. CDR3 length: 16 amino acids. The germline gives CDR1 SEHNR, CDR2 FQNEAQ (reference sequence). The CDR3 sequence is CASSQTGTGVGETQYF. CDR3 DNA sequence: TGTGCCAGCAGCCAAACCGGGACAGGGGTCGGCGAGACCCAGTACTTC. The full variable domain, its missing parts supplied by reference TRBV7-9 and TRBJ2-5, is DTGVSQNPRHKITKRGQNVTFRCDPISEHNRLYWYRQTLGQGPEFLTYFQNEAQLEKSRLLSDRFSAERPKGSFSTLEIQRTEQGDSAMYLCASSQTGTGVGETQYFGPGTRLLVL.

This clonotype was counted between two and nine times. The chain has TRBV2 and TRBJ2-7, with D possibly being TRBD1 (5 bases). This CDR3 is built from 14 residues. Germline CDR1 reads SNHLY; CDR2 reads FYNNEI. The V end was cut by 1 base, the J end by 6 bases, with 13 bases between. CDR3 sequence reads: CASSEVGQTPEQYF. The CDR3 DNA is TGTGCCAGCAGTGAAGTCGGACAAACTCCCGAGCAGTACTTC. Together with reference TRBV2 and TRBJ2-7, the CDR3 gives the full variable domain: EPEVTQTPSHQVTQMGQEVILRCVPISNHLYFYWYRQILGQKVEFLVSFYNNEISEKSEIFDDQFSVERPDGSNFTLKIRSTKLEDSAMYFCASSEVGQTPEQYFGPGTRLTVT.

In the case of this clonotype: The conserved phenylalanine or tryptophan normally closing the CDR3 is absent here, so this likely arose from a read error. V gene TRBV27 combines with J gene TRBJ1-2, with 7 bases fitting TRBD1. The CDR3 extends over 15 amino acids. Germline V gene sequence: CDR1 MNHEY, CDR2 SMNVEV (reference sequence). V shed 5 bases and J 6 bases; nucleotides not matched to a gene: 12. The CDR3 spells CASSPDREGPHGYTI. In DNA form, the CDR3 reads TGTGCCAGCAGTCCCGACAGGGAGGGTCCGCATGGCTACACCATC.

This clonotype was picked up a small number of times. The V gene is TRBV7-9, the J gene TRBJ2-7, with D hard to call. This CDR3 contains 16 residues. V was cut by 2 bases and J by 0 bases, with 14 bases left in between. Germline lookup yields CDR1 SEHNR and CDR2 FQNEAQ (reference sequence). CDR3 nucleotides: TGTGCCAGCAGCTTATCCCTCGGACGGAGCTCCTACGAGCAGTACTTC. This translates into CASSLSLGRSSYEQYF.

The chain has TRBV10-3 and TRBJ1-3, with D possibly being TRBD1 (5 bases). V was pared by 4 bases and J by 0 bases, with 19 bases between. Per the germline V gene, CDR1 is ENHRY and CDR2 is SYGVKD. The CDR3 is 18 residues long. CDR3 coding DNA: TGTGCCATCAGTGCCCGGGGGGAGTATCTGAGCTCTGGAAACACCATATATTTT. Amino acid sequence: CAISARGEYLSSGNTIYF.

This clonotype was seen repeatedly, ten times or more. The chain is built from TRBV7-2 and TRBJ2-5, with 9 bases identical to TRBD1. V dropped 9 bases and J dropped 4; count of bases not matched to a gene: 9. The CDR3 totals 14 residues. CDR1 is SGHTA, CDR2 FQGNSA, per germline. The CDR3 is CASTGTGPPETQYF. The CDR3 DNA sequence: TGTGCCAGTACAGGGACAGGGCCTCCAGAGACCCAGTACTTC.

The CDR3 nucleotides read TGTGCCAGCAGCCCGGCGGGACAAACCTACGAGCAGTACTTC. Its protein product is CASSPAGQTYEQYF. The V call is TRBV7-9, the J call TRBJ2-7; TRBD1 or TRBD2 may be the D gene (6 bases each). Trimming cost V 5 bases and J 2 bases, with 13 bases left between them. The CDR3 runs to 14 residues. Per the germline V gene, CDR1 is SEHNR and CDR2 is FQNEAQ (reference sequence).

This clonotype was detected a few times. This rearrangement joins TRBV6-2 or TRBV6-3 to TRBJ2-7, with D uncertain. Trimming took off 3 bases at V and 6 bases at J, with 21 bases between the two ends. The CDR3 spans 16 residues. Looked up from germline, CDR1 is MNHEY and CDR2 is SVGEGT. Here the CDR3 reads CASSYVRTQVITEQYV. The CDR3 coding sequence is TGTGCCAGCAGTTATGTCCGGACGCAGGTTATAACCGAGCAGTACGTC.

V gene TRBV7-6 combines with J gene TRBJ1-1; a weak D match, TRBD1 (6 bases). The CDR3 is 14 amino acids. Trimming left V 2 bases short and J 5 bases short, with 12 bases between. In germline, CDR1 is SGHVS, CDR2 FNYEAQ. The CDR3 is CASSLTGDITEAFF. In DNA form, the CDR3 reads TGTGCCAGCAGCTTAACGGGGGACATTACTGAAGCTTTCTTT.

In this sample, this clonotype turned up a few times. Here the CDR3 DNA reads TGTGCCAGCAGCCTCACTCCGGGACAGGGGGCCCTTGATTCGTATAATTCACCCCTCCACTTT. Translated: CASSLTPGQGALDSYNSPLHF. The chain carries TRBV7-3 and TRBJ1-6; the match to TRBD1 covers 12 bases. V trimming: 5 bases; J trimming: 4 bases; junction bases outside the gene matches: 18. The CDR3 is 21 residues long. Germline V gene lookup returns CDR1 SGHTA and CDR2 FQGTGA.

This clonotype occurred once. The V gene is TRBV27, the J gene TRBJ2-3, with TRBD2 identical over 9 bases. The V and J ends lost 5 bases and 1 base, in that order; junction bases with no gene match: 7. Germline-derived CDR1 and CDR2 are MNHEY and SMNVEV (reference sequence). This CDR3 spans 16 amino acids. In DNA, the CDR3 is TGTGCCAGCAGTGTTACTGCGGGGGGGGGCACAGATACGCAGTATTTT. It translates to CASSVTAGGGTDTQYF.

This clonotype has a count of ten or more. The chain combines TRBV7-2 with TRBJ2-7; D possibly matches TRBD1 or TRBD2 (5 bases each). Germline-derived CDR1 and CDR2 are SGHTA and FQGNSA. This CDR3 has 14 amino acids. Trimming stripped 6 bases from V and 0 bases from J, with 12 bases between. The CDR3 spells CASRATGPSYEQYF. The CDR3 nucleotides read TGTGCCAGCAGAGCGACGGGGCCCTCCTACGAGCAGTACTTC.

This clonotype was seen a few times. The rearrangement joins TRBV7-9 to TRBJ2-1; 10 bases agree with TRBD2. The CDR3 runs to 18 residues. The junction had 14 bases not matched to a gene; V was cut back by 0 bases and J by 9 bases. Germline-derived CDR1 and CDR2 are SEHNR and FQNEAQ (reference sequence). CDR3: CASSLASFLAGARGEQFF. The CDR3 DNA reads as TGTGCCAGCAGCTTAGCGTCATTCCTAGCGGGGGCCAGGGGTGAGCAGTTCTTC.

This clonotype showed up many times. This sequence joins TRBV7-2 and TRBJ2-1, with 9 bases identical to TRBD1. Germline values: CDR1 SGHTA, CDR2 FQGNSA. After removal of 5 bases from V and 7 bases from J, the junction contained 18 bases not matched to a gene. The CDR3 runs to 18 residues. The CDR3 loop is CASSAVWGQGRAFNEQFF. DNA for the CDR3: TGTGCCAGCAGCGCCGTTTGGGGACAGGGTCGGGCCTTTAATGAGCAGTTCTTC.

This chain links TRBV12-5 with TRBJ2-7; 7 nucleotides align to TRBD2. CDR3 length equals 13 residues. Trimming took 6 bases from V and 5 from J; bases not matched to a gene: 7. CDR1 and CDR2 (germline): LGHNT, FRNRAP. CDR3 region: CASGAPLADEQYF. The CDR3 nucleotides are TGTGCTAGTGGCGCACCGCTAGCGGACGAGCAGTACTTC. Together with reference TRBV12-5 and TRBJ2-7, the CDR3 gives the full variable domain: DARVTQTPRHKVTEMGQEVTMRCQPILGHNTVFWYRQTMMQGLELLAYFRNRAPLDDSGMPKDRFSAEMPDATLATLKIQPSEPRDSAVYFCASGAPLADEQYFGPGTRLTVT.

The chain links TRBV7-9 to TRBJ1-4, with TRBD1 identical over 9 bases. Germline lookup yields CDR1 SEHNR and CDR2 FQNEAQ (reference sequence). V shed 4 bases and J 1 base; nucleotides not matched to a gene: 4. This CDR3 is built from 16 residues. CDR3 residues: CASSSSDRGTNEKLFF. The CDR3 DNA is TGTGCCAGCAGCTCATCGGACAGGGGAACTAATGAAAAACTGTTTTTT.

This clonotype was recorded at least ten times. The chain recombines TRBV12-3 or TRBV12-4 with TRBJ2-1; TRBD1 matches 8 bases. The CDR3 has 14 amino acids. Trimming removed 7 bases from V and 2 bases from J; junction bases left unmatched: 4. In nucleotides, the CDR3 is TGTGCCAGCACCCACAGGGGGGCCTACAATGAGCAGTTCTTC. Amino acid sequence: CASTHRGAYNEQFF.

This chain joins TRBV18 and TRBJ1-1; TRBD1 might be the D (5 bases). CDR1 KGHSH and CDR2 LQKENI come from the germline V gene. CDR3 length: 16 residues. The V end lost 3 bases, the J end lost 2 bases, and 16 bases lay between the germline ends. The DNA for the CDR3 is TGTGCCAGCTCACCTCGGGGGGATGCGTCTAACACTGAAGCTTTCTTT. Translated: CASSPRGDASNTEAFF.

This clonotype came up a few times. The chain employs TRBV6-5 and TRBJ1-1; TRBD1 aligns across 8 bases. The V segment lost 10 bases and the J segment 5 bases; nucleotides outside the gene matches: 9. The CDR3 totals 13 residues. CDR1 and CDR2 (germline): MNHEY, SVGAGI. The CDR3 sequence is CATSTGGNTEAFF. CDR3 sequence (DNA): TGTGCCACATCTACAGGGGGAAATACTGAAGCTTTCTTT.

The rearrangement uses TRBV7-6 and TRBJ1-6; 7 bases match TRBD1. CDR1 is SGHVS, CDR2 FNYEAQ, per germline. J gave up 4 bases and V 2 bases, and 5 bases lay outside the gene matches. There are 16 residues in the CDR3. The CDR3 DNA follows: TGTGCCAGCAGCTTACTCGGACAGGTTTATAATTCACCCCTCCACTTT. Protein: CASSLLGQVYNSPLHF.

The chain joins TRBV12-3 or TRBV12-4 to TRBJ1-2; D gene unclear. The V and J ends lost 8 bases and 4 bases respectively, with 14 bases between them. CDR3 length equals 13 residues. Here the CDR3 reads CASSPTLGYGYTF. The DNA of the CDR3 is TGTGCCAGCTCGCCCACCTTAGGCTATGGCTACACCTTC.

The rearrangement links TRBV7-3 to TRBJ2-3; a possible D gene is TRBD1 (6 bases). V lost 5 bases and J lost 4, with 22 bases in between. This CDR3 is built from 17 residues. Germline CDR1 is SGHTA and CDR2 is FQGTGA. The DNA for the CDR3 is TGTGCCAGCAGCCCCTTTAGCAGGGGCCCCAGGGCAGATACGCAGTATTTT. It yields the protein CASSPFSRGPRADTQYF.

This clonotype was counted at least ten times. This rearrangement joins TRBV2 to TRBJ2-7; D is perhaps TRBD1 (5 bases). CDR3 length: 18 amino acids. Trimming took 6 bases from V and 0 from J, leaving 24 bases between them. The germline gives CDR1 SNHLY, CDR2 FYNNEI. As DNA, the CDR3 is TGTGCCAGCAGAGGCCTTAGGGGCCAGTTTTATCACTCCTACGAGCAGTACTTC. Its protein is CASRGLRGQFYHSYEQYF.

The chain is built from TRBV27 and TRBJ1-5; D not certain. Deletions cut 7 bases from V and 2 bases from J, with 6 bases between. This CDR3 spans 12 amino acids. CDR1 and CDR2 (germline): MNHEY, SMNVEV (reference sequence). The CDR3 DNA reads TGTGCCAGCAAGACCGGCAATCAGCCCCAGCATTTT. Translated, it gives CASKTGNQPQHF.

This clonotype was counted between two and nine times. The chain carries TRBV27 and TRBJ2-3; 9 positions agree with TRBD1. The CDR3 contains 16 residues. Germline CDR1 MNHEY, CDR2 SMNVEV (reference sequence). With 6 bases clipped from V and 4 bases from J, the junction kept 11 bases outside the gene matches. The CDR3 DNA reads TGTGCCAGCAGCAAGAACAGGGGGCGCCATTCAGATACGCAGTATTTT. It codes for CASSKNRGRHSDTQYF.